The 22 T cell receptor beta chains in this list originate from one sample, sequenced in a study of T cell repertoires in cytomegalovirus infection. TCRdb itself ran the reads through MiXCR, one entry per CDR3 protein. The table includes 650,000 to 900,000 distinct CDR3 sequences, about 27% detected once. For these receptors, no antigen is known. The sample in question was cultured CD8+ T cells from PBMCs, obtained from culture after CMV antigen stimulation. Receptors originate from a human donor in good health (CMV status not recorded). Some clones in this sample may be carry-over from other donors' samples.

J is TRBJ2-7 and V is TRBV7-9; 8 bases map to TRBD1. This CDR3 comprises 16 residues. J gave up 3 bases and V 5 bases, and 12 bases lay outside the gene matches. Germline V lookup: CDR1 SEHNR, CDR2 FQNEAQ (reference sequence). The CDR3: CASSQNSRQGRYEQYF. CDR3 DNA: TGTGCCAGCAGCCAAAACTCCCGACAGGGGCGCTACGAGCAGTACTTC. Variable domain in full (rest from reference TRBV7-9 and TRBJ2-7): DTGVSQNPRHKITKRGQNVTFRCDPISEHNRLYWYRQTLGQGPEFLTYFQNEAQLEKSRLLSDRFSAERPKGSFSTLEIQRTEQGDSAMYLCASSQNSRQGRYEQYFGPGTRLTVT.

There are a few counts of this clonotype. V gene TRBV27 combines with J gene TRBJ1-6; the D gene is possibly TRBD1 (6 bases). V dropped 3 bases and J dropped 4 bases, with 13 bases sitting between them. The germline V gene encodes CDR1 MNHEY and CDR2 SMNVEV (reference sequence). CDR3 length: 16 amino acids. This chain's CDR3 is CASSFGGRIYNSPLHF. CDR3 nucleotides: TGTGCCAGCAGTTTTGGGGGGCGAATTTATAATTCACCCCTCCACTTT.

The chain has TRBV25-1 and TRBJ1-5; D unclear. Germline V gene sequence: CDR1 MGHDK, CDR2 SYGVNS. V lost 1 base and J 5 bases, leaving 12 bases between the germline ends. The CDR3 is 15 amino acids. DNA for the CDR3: TGTGCCAGCAGTGAATCGAACAGTCCCCATCAGCCCCAGCATTTT. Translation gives CASSESNSPHQPQHF. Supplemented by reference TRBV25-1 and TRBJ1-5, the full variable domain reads EADIYQTPRYLVIGTGKKITLECSQTMGHDKMYWYQQDPGMELHLIHYSYGVNSTEKGDLSSESTVSRIRTEHFPLTLESARPSHTSQYLCASSESNSPHQPQHFGDGTRLSIL.

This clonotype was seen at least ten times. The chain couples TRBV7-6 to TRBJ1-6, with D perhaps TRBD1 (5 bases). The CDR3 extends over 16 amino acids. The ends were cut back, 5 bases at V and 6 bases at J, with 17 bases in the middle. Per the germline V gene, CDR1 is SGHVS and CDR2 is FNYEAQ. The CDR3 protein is CASSPSGAGPNSPLHF. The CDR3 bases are TGTGCCAGCAGCCCATCCGGGGCAGGGCCTAATTCACCCCTCCACTTT.

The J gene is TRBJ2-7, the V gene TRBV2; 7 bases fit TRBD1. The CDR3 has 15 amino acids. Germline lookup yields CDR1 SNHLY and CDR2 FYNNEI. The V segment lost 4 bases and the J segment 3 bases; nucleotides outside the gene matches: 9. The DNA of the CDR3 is TGTGCCAGCAGTGTTGGCAGACAGGGATACTACGAGCAGTACGTC. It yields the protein CASSVGRQGYYEQYV.

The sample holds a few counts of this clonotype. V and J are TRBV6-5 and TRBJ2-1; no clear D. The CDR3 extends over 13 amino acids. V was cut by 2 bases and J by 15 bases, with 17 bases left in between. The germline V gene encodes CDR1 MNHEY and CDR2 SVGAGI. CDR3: CASSYPESPGLFF. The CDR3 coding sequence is TGTGCCAGCAGTTACCCGGAGAGTCCAGGTCTGTTCTTC.

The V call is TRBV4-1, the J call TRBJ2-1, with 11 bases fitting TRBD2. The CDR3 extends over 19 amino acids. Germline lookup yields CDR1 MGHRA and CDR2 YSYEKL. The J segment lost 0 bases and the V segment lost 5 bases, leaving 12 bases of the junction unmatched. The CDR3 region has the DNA TGCGCCAGCAGCGAGGGAACTAGCGGGGGTTCCAGCTCCTACAATGAGCAGTTCTTC. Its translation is CASSEGTSGGSSSYNEQFF.

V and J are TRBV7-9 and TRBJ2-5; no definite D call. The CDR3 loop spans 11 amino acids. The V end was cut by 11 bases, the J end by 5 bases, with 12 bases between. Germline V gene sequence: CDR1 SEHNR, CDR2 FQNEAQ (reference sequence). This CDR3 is CAGGPGETQYF. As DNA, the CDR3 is TGTGCCGGTGGGCCTGGGGAGACCCAGTACTTC.

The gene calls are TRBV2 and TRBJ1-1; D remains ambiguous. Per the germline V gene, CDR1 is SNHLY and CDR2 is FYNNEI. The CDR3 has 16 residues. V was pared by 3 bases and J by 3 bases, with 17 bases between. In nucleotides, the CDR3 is TGTGCCAGCAGTGAGGTCCCCCGAGGGCTGTACACTGAAGCTTTCTTT. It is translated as CASSEVPRGLYTEAFF.

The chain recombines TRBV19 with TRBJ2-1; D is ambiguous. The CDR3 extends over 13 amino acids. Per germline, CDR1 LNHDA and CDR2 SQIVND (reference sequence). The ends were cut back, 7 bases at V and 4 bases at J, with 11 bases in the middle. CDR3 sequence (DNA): TGTGCCAGTACCCCTACATGGTACAATGAGCAGTTCTTC. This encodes CASTPTWYNEQFF.

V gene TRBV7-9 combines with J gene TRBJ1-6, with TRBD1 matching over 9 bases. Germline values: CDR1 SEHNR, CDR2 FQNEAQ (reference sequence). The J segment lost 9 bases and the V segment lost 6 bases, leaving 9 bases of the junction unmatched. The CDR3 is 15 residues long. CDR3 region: CASRSGQGFGSPLHF. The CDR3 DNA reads TGTGCCAGCAGGTCAGGACAGGGGTTTGGTTCACCCCTCCACTTT.

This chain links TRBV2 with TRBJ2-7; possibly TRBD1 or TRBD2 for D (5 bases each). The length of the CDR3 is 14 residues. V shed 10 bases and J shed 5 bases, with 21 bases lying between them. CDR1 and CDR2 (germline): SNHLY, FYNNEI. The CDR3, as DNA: TGTGCCACCCAGGGAACCTCCCGGGGCGACGAGCAGTACTTC. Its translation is CATQGTSRGDEQYF.

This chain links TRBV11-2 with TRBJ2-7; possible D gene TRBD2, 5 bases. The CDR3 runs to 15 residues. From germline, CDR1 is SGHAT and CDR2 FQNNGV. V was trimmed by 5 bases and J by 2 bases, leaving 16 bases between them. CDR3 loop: CASSPNEMEAYEQYV. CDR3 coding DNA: TGTGCCAGCAGCCCTAATGAGATGGAGGCCTACGAGCAGTACGTC.

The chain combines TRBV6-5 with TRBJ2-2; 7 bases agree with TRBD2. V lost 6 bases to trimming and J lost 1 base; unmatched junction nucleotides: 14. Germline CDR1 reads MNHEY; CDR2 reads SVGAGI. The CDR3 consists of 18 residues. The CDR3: CASSNGAGRDKNTGELFF. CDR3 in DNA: TGTGCCAGCAGCAACGGAGCGGGGCGGGATAAGAACACCGGGGAGCTGTTTTTT.

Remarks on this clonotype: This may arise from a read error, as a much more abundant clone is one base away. The CDR3 region is CASSFRGANVLTF. For the CDR3, the DNA is TGTGCCAGCAGTTTTCGTGGGGCCAACGTCCTGACTTTC. The rearrangement joins TRBV28 to TRBJ2-6, with no clear D. The CDR3 has 13 residues. Germline loops: CDR1 MDHEN, CDR2 SYDVKM. The V gene lost 3 bases and the J gene lost 3 bases, with 3 bases spanning the gap.

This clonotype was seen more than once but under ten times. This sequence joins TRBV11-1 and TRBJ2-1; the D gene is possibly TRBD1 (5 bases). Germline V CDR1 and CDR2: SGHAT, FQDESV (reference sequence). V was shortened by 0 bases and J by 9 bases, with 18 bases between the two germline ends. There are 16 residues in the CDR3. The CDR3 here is CASSLAMAGRFGEQFF. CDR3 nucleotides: TGTGCCAGCAGCTTAGCGATGGCAGGGCGGTTTGGTGAGCAGTTCTTC. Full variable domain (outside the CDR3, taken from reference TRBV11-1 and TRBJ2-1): EAEVAQSPRYKITEKSQAVAFWCDPISGHATLYWYRQILGQGPELLVQFQDESVVDDSQLPKDRFSAERLKGVDSTLKIQPAELGDSAMYLCASSLAMAGRFGEQFFGPGTRLTVL.

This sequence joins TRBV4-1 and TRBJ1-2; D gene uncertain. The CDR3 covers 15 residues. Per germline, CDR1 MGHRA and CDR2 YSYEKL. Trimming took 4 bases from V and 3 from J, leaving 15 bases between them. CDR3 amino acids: CASSPAPEYHYGYTF. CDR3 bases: TGCGCCAGCAGCCCTGCTCCTGAGTACCACTATGGCTACACCTTC.

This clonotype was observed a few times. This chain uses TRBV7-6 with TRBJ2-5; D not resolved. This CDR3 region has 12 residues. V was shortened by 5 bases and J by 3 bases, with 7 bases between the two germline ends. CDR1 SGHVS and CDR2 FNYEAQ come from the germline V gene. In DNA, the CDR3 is TGTGCCAGCAGCCGAGTCAAAGAGACCCAGTACTTC. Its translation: CASSRVKETQYF.

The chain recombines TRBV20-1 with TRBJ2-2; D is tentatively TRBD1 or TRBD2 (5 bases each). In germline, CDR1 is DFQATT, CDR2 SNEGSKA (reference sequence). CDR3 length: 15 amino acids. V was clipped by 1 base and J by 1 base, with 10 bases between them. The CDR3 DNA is TGCAGTGCTAGAGGAGGGGATCTGAACACCGGGGAGCTGTTTTTT. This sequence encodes CSARGGDLNTGELFF.

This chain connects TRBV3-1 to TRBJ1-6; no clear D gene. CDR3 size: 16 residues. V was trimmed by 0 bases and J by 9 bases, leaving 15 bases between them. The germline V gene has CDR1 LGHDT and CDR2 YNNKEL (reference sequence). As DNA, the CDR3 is TGTGCCAGCAGCCAAGATAAGGCATGGCCCATTTCACCCCTCCACTTT. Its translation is CASSQDKAWPISPLHF.

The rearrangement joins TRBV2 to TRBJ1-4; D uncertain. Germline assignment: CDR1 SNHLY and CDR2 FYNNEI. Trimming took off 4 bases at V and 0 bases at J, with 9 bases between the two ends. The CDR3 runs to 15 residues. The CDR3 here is CASSGEITTNEKLFF. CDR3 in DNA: TGTGCCAGCAGTGGGGAAATTACAACTAATGAAAAACTGTTTTTT.

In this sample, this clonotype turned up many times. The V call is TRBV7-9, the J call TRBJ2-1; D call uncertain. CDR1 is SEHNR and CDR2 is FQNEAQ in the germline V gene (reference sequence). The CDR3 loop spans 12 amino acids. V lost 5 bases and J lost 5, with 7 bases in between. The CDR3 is CASSEEDNEQFF. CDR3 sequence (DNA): TGTGCCAGCAGCGAAGAGGACAATGAGCAGTTCTTC.